This T cell receptor (beta chain) derives from a study of CD8+ T cells in alopecia areata. Study at large: The study gave treated patients oral tofacitinib at 5 to 10 mg twice daily. Regarding the study as a whole: Administration of tofacitinib significantly diminished scalp clonality and expanded CD8+ clones within the top 100.

Regarding treatment: oral pan-JAK inhibitor, 5-10 mg twice daily. Researchers gathered lesional scalp punch biopsies and peripheral blood from patients with alopecia areata. As for this clone: The antigen remains undetermined.

In each case, RNA was isolated and then reverse transcribed into cDNA as the sequencing template. Clones were sequenced by immunoSEQ multiplex PCR, and TCRdb holds only the in-frame ones, with some missing. The sample holds some 130,000 clones; more than 45% are singletons and the top ten take roughly 0.5%. Looked up from germline, CDR1 is SGDLS and CDR2 is YYNGEE. J was trimmed by 6 bases and V by 4 bases; bases with no gene match: 9. This CDR3 has 15 amino acids. The sample consisted of CD4+ T cells sorted from blood, taken at week 4, from a patient treated with tofacitinib. The sequence was obtained from a human donor with alopecia areata. The chain joins TRBV9 to TRBJ1-2; 10 positions match TRBD1. CDR3 DNA: TGTGCCAGCAGCCTTACCCCGGGACAGGGGCATGGCTACACCTTC. This encodes CASSLTPGQGHGYTF.